The 19 T cell receptor beta chains presented below share a single source sample, sequenced in a study of Ad26.COV2.S vaccination and SARS-CoV-2 variants. TCRdb's table, derived via immunoSEQ multiplex PCR, lists solely in-frame clones and lacks some. The sample lists around 250,000 clones; approximately 90% were seen once. Described treatment: 19 received Ad26.COV2.S at low or high dose, single or two shots; 5 received placebo; per-sample allocation not given. The study sampled participants on day 63 after the first vaccine or placebo injection. The starting material was peripheral blood, obtained in a trial of Ad26.COV2.S vaccine versus placebo. Receptors originate from a person between 18 and 59 years old who received the Ad26.COV2.S COVID-19 vaccine or a placebo.

The chain links TRBV7-9 to TRBJ2-5; D is ambiguous. V was clipped by 5 bases and J by 7 bases, with 8 bases between them. The CDR3 has 11 amino acids. CDR1 and CDR2 from the germline V gene are SEHNR and FQNEAQ (reference sequence). The CDR3 nucleotides are TGTGCCAGCAGCCTAGAAGGGACCCAGTACTTC. It encodes CASSLEGTQYF.

The chain is built from TRBV21-1 and TRBJ2-7; the listed D gene, TRBD2, was not tested against the DNA. TRBV21-1 is described as a pseudogene. The CDR3 loop spans 18 amino acids. The CDR3 nucleotides are TGTGCCAGCGGGCTAGGGGGGGCTCTAGCGGGCCGTCTCTACGAGCAGTACGTC. It yields the protein CASGLGGALAGRLYEQYV.

This clone has just a few counts. The chain employs TRBV6-5 and TRBJ1-1, with D tentatively TRBD1 (5 bases). CDR3 length: 13 residues. V shed 2 bases and J shed 4 bases, with 8 bases lying between them. CDR1 is MNHEY, CDR2 SVGAGI, per germline. CDR3 bases: TGTGCCAGCAGTTACGGGGGGGTCACTGAAGCTTTCTTT. It specifies CASSYGGVTEAFF.

V is TRBV18 and J is TRBJ2-1; TRBD1 matches at 7 bases. The CDR3 covers 16 residues. The germline CDR1 and CDR2 sequences are KGHSH and LQKENI. J gave up 12 bases and V 3 bases, and 17 bases lay outside the gene matches. CDR3 DNA: TGTGCCAGCTCACCTACTAACTGGGACAGCTTAGGTACGCAGTTCTTC. Translating gives CASSPTNWDSLGTQFF.

This rearrangement joins TRBV16 to TRBJ2-1; TRBD2 agrees at 8 bases. Unmatched junction bases numbered 14, after V lost 7 bases and J lost 9 bases. The CDR3 has 15 amino acids. The germline V gene encodes CDR1 KGHSY and CDR2 FQNENV. For the CDR3, the DNA is TGTGCCAGCACCAGTGGGACTAGGAGGTCCGGTGAGCAGTTCTTC. Residues: CASTSGTRRSGEQFF.

The gene calls are TRBV5-5 and TRBJ2-7; D not resolved. Germline CDR1 SGHKS, CDR2 YYEKEE (reference sequence). V dropped 0 bases and J dropped 3 bases, with 10 bases sitting between them. The CDR3 loop spans 14 amino acids. This chain's CDR3 is CASSLEAAGYEQYV. The DNA for the CDR3 is TGTGCCAGCAGCTTGGAAGCCGCCGGCTACGAGCAGTACGTC.

This chain connects TRBV6-5 to TRBJ1-5, with a weak D call TRBD1 (6 bases). The V end lost 4 bases, the J end lost 1 base, and 8 bases lay between the germline ends. Germline loops: CDR1 MNHEY, CDR2 SVGAGI. The CDR3 contains 14 residues. The CDR3, as DNA: TGTGCCAGCAGTTCCAGGGGAAGCAATCAGCCCCAGCATTTT. Residues: CASSSRGSNQPQHF.

V and J are TRBV5-1 and TRBJ1-6; a weak D match, TRBD1 (5 bases). Germline V gene data show CDR1 as SGHRS and CDR2 as YFSETQ. This CDR3 contains 16 residues. Trimming took off 0 bases at V and 9 bases at J, with 16 bases between the two ends. The CDR3 is CASSLGVRQGGSPLHF. The CDR3 DNA reads TGCGCCAGCAGCTTGGGTGTACGGCAGGGAGGTTCACCCCTCCACTTT.

The chain links TRBV1 to TRBJ2-2; no check of the table's D call, TRBD1, against the DNA was made. TRBV1 is termed a pseudogene. The length of the CDR3 is 16 residues. The CDR3 here is CTSSQKGALNTGELFF. The CDR3 bases are TGCACCAGCAGCCAAAAAGGGGCATTGAACACCGGGGAGCTGTTTTTT.

The chain is built from TRBV29-1 and TRBJ2-7; D might be TRBD1 (5 bases). Trimming took off 5 bases at V and 5 bases at J, with 19 bases between the two ends. Per germline, CDR1 SQVTM and CDR2 ANQGSEA. The CDR3 has 14 residues. The CDR3 sequence is CSVLPWQGHHEQYF. In DNA, the CDR3 is TGCAGCGTTCTGCCCTGGCAGGGTCATCACGAGCAGTACTTC.

V is TRBV7-2 and J is TRBJ2-7, with TRBD1 matching 11 bases. CDR1 and CDR2 from the germline V gene are SGHTA and FQGNSA. This CDR3 is 15 amino acids long. Unmatched junction bases numbered 5, after V lost 5 bases and J lost 2 bases. The CDR3 loop is CASSPRTGGAYEQYV. In DNA form, the CDR3 reads TGTGCCAGCAGCCCGCGGACAGGGGGCGCCTACGAGCAGTACGTC.

This chain uses TRBV10-3 with TRBJ2-2; D may match TRBD1 or TRBD2 (5 bases each). V dropped 6 bases and J dropped 1 base, with 9 bases sitting between them. CDR1 is ENHRY, CDR2 SYGVKD, per germline. The CDR3 length is 14 residues. CDR3 DNA: TGTGCCATCAGAAGGGACCAGAACACCGGGGAGCTGTTTTTT. Its protein is CAIRRDQNTGELFF.

This rearrangement joins TRBV9 to TRBJ2-5; a possible D gene is TRBD1 (6 bases). The V and J ends lost 0 bases and 4 bases respectively, with 16 bases between them. Germline CDR1 SGDLS, CDR2 YYNGEE. CDR3 length: 16 residues. The CDR3 region is CASSVEGGIRGETQYF. CDR3 nucleotides: TGTGCCAGCAGCGTAGAAGGGGGAATACGGGGAGAGACCCAGTACTTC.

This chain joins TRBV9 and TRBJ2-3; 12 nucleotides line up with TRBD2. CDR1 SGDLS and CDR2 YYNGEE come from the germline V gene. The CDR3 is 15 amino acids. Trimming removed 4 bases from V and 3 bases from J; junction bases left unmatched: 3. For the CDR3, the DNA is TGTGCCAGCAGCCGAACTAGCGGGGGGACAGATACGCAGTATTTT. Translation: CASSRTSGGTDTQYF.

The V gene is TRBV7-6, the J gene TRBJ2-5; D is possibly TRBD2 (6 bases). The CDR3 covers 14 residues. CDR1 is SGHVS and CDR2 is FNYEAQ in the germline V gene. V was shortened by 5 bases and J by 2 bases, with 12 bases between the two germline ends. CDR3 residues: CASSLYGGQETQYF. In DNA form, the CDR3 reads TGTGCCAGCAGCCTCTACGGGGGTCAAGAGACCCAGTACTTC. Complete variable domain (other parts from reference TRBV7-6 and TRBJ2-5): GAGVSQSPRYKVTKRGQDVALRCDPISGHVSLYWYRQALGQGPEFLTYFNYEAQQDKSGLPNDRFSAERPEGSISTLTIQRTEQRDSAMYRCASSLYGGQETQYFGPGTRLLVL.

The chain has TRBV7-2 and TRBJ2-7, with 9 bases lining up with TRBD2. This CDR3 is 14 amino acids long. Germline-derived CDR1 and CDR2 are SGHTA and FQGNSA. V was clipped by 6 bases and J by 1 base; unmatched bases: 4. This CDR3 reads CASSSSGVSYEQYF. The CDR3 coding sequence is TGTGCCAGCAGTTCTAGCGGGGTATCCTACGAGCAGTACTTC.

The rearrangement links TRBV9 to TRBJ2-1, with 10 bases identical to TRBD2. J gave up 6 bases and V 3 bases, and 9 bases lay outside the gene matches. Germline V gene data show CDR1 as SGDLS and CDR2 as YYNGEE. The CDR3 consists of 16 residues. The DNA for the CDR3 is TGTGCCAGCAGCGAAAAGCGGGGGGGCCTTCTCAATGAGCAGTTCTTC. The encoded protein is CASSEKRGGLLNEQFF.

The rearrangement links TRBV4-1 to TRBJ1-2; D is unclear. Trimming stripped 1 base from V and 5 bases from J, with 14 bases between. CDR3 length: 15 amino acids. The germline gives CDR1 MGHRA, CDR2 YSYEKL. The CDR3 loop is CASSQGRRGGYGYTF. The CDR3 DNA reads as TGCGCCAGCAGCCAAGGACGACGGGGAGGGTATGGCTACACCTTC.

The chain employs TRBV10-3 and TRBJ2-1, with D perhaps TRBD1 or TRBD2 (5 bases each). This CDR3 region has 15 residues. Trimming removed 3 bases from V and 9 bases from J, with 18 bases in between. The germline gives CDR1 ENHRY, CDR2 SYGVKD. The CDR3 sequence: CAISDLRGRSGEQFF. CDR3 coding DNA: TGTGCCATCAGTGACCTGAGGGGCAGGTCCGGTGAGCAGTTCTTC.